This paragraph reports one T cell receptor beta chain. Its specificity is unknown. This entry is derived from a study of identical twins. The V and J ends lost 3 bases and 4 bases respectively, with 10 bases between them. CDR1 and CDR2 from the germline V gene are SGHTA and FQGTGA. The CDR3 consists of 15 residues. Findings and limits, study-wide: With abundant cord blood beta clonotypes, insertions were fewer; memory repertoires showed no such pattern.

TCRdb re-called the 5' RACE reads through MiXCR, storing one row per CDR3 protein. Among roughly 540,000 distinct CDR3 sequences listed, roughly a fifth were seen once. The data also belong to a second study, concerning T cells expressing NK-cell markers.

J is TRBJ2-6 and V is TRBV7-3; either TRBD1 or TRBD2 may supply D (5 bases each). This clonotype originated in a woman aged 18-30 years in good health. The sample comprised CD4+ T cells sorted from blood. The CDR3 DNA reads TGTGCCAGCAGCTTTGTGGGGACGGGGGCCAACGTCCTGACTTTC. Protein: CASSFVGTGANVLTF.